The next 21 T cell receptor beta chains were all read from a single sample in a study of T cells in Graves' hyperthyroidism and ophthalmopathy. TCR beta CDR3 regions were amplified from RNA transcripts. The HTBI primer set drove a first-round RT-PCR of the TCR CDR3. A single record per CDR3 protein comes from TCRdb applying MiXCR to the multiplex PCR reads. The top ten clones hold about 5% of a sample with around 450,000 distinct CDR3 sequences, 12% to 15% of them seen once. Material for sequencing was blood. The receptors were sampled from a woman aged 18-30 years with Graves' hyperthyroidism.

The sample holds a few counts of this clonotype. The chain has TRBV29-1 and TRBJ2-5; 14 positions match TRBD2. Germline trimming cut 7 bases from V and 3 bases from J; bases unmatched to any gene: 4. Germline CDR1 reads SQVTM; CDR2 reads ANQGSEA. The length of the CDR3 is 14 residues. The CDR3, as DNA: TGCAGCGCTTGGACTAGCGGGGGGAAAGAGACCCAGTACTTC. Its translation: CSAWTSGGKETQYF.

The genes are TRBV18 and TRBJ2-5; TRBD2 is a possible D gene (6 bases). This CDR3 has 16 amino acids. CDR1 and CDR2 from the germline V gene are KGHSH and LQKENI. Trimming left V 3 bases short and J 9 bases short, with 23 bases between. CDR3 DNA sequence: TGTGCCAGCTCACCGAAGTCTAAGTTAGCGGACGCGGCCCAGTACTTC. It specifies CASSPKSKLADAAQYF.

In this sample, this clonotype turned up many times. CDR3 sequence reads: CASSLGWQINEKLFF. In DNA, the CDR3 is TGTGCCAGCAGCTTAGGGTGGCAGATAAATGAAAAACTGTTTTTT. This chain links TRBV7-2 with TRBJ1-4, with D hard to call. The V gene lost 1 base and the J gene lost 5 bases, with 11 bases spanning the gap. The CDR3 length is 15 residues. Germline CDR1 SGHTA, CDR2 FQGNSA.

In its sample, this clonotype was seen a few times. A read error may account for a junction end that differs from germline. The chain employs TRBV7-8 and TRBJ2-7, with a weak D call TRBD1 (5 bases). CDR3 length: 16 amino acids. Germline CDR1 is SGHVS and CDR2 is FQNEAQ. This chain's CDR3 is CASSLGIQGGSYGQYF. In DNA form, the CDR3 reads TGTGCCAGCAGCTTAGGAATCCAGGGCGGTTCCTACGGGCAGTACTTC.

The chain recombines TRBV2 with TRBJ1-4; D is ambiguous. Per germline, CDR1 SNHLY and CDR2 FYNNEI. V lost 7 bases and J 8 bases, leaving 17 bases between the germline ends. This CDR3 is built from 14 residues. The CDR3 protein is CASKMRSAAEKLFF. The CDR3 nucleotides read TGTGCCAGCAAAATGAGGTCAGCGGCCGAAAAACTGTTTTTT.

The rearrangement joins TRBV10-2 to TRBJ1-2; D may be TRBD1 (5 bases). V dropped 10 bases and J dropped 6 bases, with 18 bases sitting between them. The CDR3 extends over 13 amino acids. Germline V gene lookup returns CDR1 WSHSY and CDR2 SAAADI. Here the CDR3 DNA reads TGCGCCACCTCCCCGACAGCCGAAAATGGCTACACCTTC. It is translated as CATSPTAENGYTF.

The table lists this clonotype with a few counts. Being one base from a much bigger clone, this may be a read error. V gene TRBV18 combines with J gene TRBJ1-1; the D is unclear. V lost 0 bases and J lost 6, with 11 bases in between. Germline V gene data show CDR1 as KGHSH and CDR2 as LQKENI. This CDR3 has 14 amino acids. The CDR3 DNA is TGTGCCAGCTCACCACCGGGCAGGAGACCTGAAGCTTTCTTT. Amino acids: CASSPPGRRPEAFF. Full variable domain (outside the CDR3, taken from reference TRBV18 and TRBJ1-1): NAGVMQNPRHLVRRRGQEARLRCSPMKGHSHVYWYRQLPEEGLKFMVYLQKENIIDESGMPKERFSAEFPKEGPSILRIQQVVRGDSAAYFCASSPPGRRPEAFFGQGTRLTVV.

About this clonotype itself: As the CDR3 is not closed by the conserved phenylalanine or tryptophan, this likely results from a read error. No DNA is shown, since the ends of the CDR3 on it are uncertain; the CDR3 is the one TCRdb lists. The rearrangement links TRBV28 to TRBJ1-6. Ends included, the CDR3 has 14 residues. From germline, CDR1 is MDHEN and CDR2 SYDVKM. The CDR3 is CASTWSGAYSPLHL.

This clonotype showed up many times. This chain links TRBV5-1 with TRBJ2-1; D may be TRBD2 (5 bases). Per the germline V gene, CDR1 is SGHRS and CDR2 is YFSETQ. The CDR3 has 15 residues. V dropped 3 bases and J dropped 0 bases, with 10 bases sitting between them. This CDR3 reads CASSSAGLSYNEQFF. The CDR3 DNA sequence: TGCGCCAGCAGCTCCGCGGGTCTCTCCTACAATGAGCAGTTCTTC.

The genes are TRBV7-9 and TRBJ2-2; 7 nucleotides match TRBD2. The germline gives CDR1 SEHNR, CDR2 FQNEAQ (reference sequence). The CDR3 is made up of 16 amino acids. V was pared by 3 bases and J by 1 base, with 5 bases of the junction left unmatched. CDR3 sequence (DNA): TGTGCCAGCAGCTTCGCGGGACTAATGAACACCGGGGAGCTGTTTTTT. As protein: CASSFAGLMNTGELFF.

This clonotype was picked up many times. The V and J genes are TRBV7-3 and TRBJ2-1; maybe TRBD1 (6 bases). Trimming took off 2 bases at V and 6 bases at J, with 23 bases between the two ends. CDR3 size: 18 residues. Germline V gene sequence: CDR1 SGHTA, CDR2 FQGTGA. CDR3 bases: TGTGCCAGCAGCTTAGTGCCCGGGTGGCAGGGGCCGGGCAATGAGCAGTTCTTC. Translation gives CASSLVPGWQGPGNEQFF.

This sequence joins TRBV12-5 and TRBJ1-6; the match to TRBD1 covers 8 bases. V shed 2 bases and J 3 bases; nucleotides not matched to a gene: 15. The CDR3 sequence is 20 residues long. The germline CDR1 and CDR2 sequences are LGHNT and FRNRAP. CDR3 sequence: CASGLSRTGRRGDYNSPLHF. Written as DNA, the CDR3 is TGTGCTAGTGGTTTGTCCCGGACAGGGAGGCGCGGGGACTATAATTCACCCCTCCACTTT.

This clonotype was observed a handful of times. V is TRBV6-1 and J is TRBJ1-4, with D unresolved. This CDR3 is 13 amino acids long. Germline V gives CDR1 MNHNS, CDR2 SASEGT. Trimming took 9 bases from V and 2 from J, leaving 10 bases between them. The CDR3 region has the DNA TGTGCCAGTTGTAGGCAGACTAATGAAAAACTGTTTTTT. It specifies CASCRQTNEKLFF.

The table lists this clonotype with many counts. This rearrangement joins TRBV9 to TRBJ1-1; TRBD1 is a possible D gene (5 bases). Germline-derived CDR1 and CDR2 are SGDLS and YYNGEE. V lost 2 bases and J 3 bases, leaving 11 bases between the germline ends. CDR3 length: 14 amino acids. The chain's CDR3 is CASSVSGQDTEAFF. The CDR3 DNA follows: TGTGCCAGCAGCGTCTCAGGGCAGGACACTGAAGCTTTCTTT.

This clonotype was counted many times. The chain employs TRBV12-3 or TRBV12-4 and TRBJ2-1, with TRBD2 matching 13 bases. The CDR3 sequence is 21 residues long. Losses at the gene ends were 4 bases for V and 0 bases for J; bases not matched to a gene: 15. This chain's CDR3 is CASSSTRTSGSWRNSYNEQFF. The CDR3 DNA is TGTGCCAGCAGTTCCACCCGGACTAGCGGGAGCTGGAGAAACTCCTACAATGAGCAGTTCTTC.

This clonotype was observed a handful of times. The chain joins TRBV29-1 to TRBJ2-3, with 12 bases fitting TRBD2. CDR1 SQVTM and CDR2 ANQGSEA come from the germline V gene. The CDR3 covers 17 residues. V shed 3 bases, J shed 8 bases, and the junction held 15 bases outside the gene matches. The CDR3 DNA reads TGCAGCGTTGATTTCGGGCTAGCGGGAGGGACTGAGGTTACGCAGTATTTT. It specifies CSVDFGLAGGTEVTQYF.

There are many counts of this clonotype. This chain joins TRBV28 and TRBJ1-1; the D is unclear. V was pared by 4 bases and J by 0 bases, with 15 bases between. The CDR3 length is 16 residues. CDR1 is MDHEN, CDR2 SYDVKM, per germline. The chain's CDR3 is CASSSPGEGMNTEAFF. CDR3 sequence (DNA): TGTGCCAGCAGTTCCCCCGGGGAGGGAATGAACACTGAAGCTTTCTTT.

This clonotype was counted many times. The V call is TRBV10-3, the J call TRBJ2-5; 9 positions match TRBD2. This CDR3 has 17 amino acids. From germline, CDR1 is ENHRY and CDR2 SYGVKD. V gave up 0 bases and J gave up 2 bases; unmatched junction bases: 7. The CDR3 DNA reads as TGTGCCATCAGTGAGTCATTAACTAGCGGGCGACAAGAGACCCAGTACTTC. Translation: CAISESLTSGRQETQYF.

The chain is built from TRBV28 and TRBJ1-4; a weak D match, TRBD1 (6 bases). V gave up 5 bases and J gave up 5 bases, with 12 bases separating them. This CDR3 has 14 residues. Germline V lookup: CDR1 MDHEN, CDR2 SYDVKM. CDR3 DNA sequence: TGTGCCAGCAGTCCCCCCACAGGGAATGAAAAACTGTTTTTT. Amino acid sequence: CASSPPTGNEKLFF. The entire variable domain, with the rest obtained from reference TRBV28 and TRBJ1-4, is as follows: DVKVTQSSRYLVKRTGEKVFLECVQDMDHENMFWYRQDPGLGLRLIYFSYDVKMKEKGDIPEGYSVSREKKERFSLILESASTNQTSMYLCASSPPTGNEKLFFGSGTQLSVL.

This clonotype occurred many times. The chain employs TRBV28 and TRBJ2-7, with 7 bases that match TRBD1. This CDR3 region has 13 residues. The germline V gene encodes CDR1 MDHEN and CDR2 SYDVKM. With 4 bases clipped from V and 3 bases from J, the junction kept 3 bases outside the gene matches. The DNA for the CDR3 is TGTGCCAGCAGTTCACCAGGGGGCTACGAGCAGTACTTC. Encoded protein: CASSSPGGYEQYF.

The chain employs TRBV30 and TRBJ1-5, with TRBD1 matching 9 bases. The CDR3 loop spans 14 amino acids. V lost 8 bases to trimming and J lost 5 bases; unmatched junction nucleotides: 10. Germline CDR1 reads GTSNPN; CDR2 reads SVGIG (reference sequence). The DNA for the CDR3 is TGTGCCCTTGACTCCGGGACAGGGCATCAGCCCCAGCATTTT. As protein: CALDSGTGHQPQHF.